What follows is one T cell receptor beta chain and its context. The antigen remains undetermined. The ViraFEST assay expanded antigen-specific CD4+ T cells with viral peptide pools before sequencing. The authors isolated CD4+ T cells after less than eleven days of culture. Recipients of the vaccine had no prior SARS-CoV-2 infection and negative nucleocapsid antibodies. CDR1 SNHLY and CDR2 FYNNEI come from the germline V gene. CDR3 size: 15 residues. Trimming took 3 bases from V and 0 from J, leaving 11 bases between them. This entry belongs to a study of vaccination effects on CD4 cells after COVID-19. Generated by immunoSEQ multiplex PCR, the TCRdb table keeps only in-frame clones and is missing some. This sample has fewer than 85,000 clones, with 78% found just once.

The V and J genes are TRBV2 and TRBJ1-2, with no clear D. The source was CD4+ T cells from PBMCs cultured with SARS-CoV-2 spike peptides, collected before COVID-19 vaccination. This sequence was found in a human donor who received a COVID-19 vaccine. CDR3 loop: CASSDRDTANYGYTF. The CDR3 bases are TGTGCCAGCAGTGATCGAGACACCGCTAACTATGGCTACACCTTC.